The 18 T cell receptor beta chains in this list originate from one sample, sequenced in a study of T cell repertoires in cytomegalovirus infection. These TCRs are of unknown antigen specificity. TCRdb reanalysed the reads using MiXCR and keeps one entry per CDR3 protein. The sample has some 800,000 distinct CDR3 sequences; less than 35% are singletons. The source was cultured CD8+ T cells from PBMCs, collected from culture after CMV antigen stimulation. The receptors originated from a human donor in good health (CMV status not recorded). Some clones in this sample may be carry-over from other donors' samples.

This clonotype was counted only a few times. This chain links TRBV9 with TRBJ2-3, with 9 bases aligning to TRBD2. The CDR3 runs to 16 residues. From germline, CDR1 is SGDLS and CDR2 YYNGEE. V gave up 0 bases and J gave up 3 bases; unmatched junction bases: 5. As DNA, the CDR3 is TGTGCCAGCAGCGTAGTGGCTAGCGGGGTTACAGATACGCAGTATTTT. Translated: CASSVVASGVTDTQYF.

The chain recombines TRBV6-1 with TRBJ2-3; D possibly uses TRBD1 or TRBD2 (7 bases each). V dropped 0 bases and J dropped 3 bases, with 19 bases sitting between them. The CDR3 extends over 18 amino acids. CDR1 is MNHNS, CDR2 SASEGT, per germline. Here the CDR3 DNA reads TGTGCCAGCAGTGAAGCCCCAGGGGGGGGGGCGTGGACAGATACGCAGTATTTT. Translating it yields CASSEAPGGGAWTDTQYF.

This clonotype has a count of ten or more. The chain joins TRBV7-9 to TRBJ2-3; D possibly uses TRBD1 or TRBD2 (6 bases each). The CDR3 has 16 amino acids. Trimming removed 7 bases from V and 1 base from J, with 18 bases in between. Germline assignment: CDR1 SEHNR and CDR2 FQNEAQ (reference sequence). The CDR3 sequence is CASTVGGGHGTDTQYF. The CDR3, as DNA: TGTGCCAGCACCGTCGGAGGGGGTCATGGCACAGATACGCAGTATTTT.

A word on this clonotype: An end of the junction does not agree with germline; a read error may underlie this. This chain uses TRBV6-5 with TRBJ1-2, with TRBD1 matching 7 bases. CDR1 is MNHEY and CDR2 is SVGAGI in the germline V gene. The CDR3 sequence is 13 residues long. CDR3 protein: CACSRGTVYGYTF. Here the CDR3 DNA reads TGTGCCTGCAGTCGAGGGACAGTCTATGGCTACACCTTC.

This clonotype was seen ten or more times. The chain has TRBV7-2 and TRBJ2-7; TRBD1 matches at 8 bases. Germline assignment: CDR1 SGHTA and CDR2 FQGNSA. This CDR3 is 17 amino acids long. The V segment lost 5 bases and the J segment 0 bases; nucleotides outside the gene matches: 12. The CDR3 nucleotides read TGTGCCAGCAGCGCACAACATCAGGGGGCTCCCTCCTACGAGCAGTACTTC. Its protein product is CASSAQHQGAPSYEQYF. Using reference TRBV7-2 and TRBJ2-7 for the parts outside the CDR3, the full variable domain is GAGVSQSPSNKVTEKGKDVELRCDPISGHTALYWYRQSLGQGLEFLIYFQGNSAPDKSGLPSDRFSAERTGGSVSTLTIQRTQQEDSAVYLCASSAQHQGAPSYEQYFGPGTRLTVT.

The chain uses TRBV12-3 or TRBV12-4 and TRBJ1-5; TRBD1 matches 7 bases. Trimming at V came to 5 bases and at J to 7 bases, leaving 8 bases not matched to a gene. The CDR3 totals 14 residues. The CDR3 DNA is TGTGCCAGCAGTCGAGAGGGGGCAAGGCAGCCCCAGCATTTT. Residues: CASSREGARQPQHF.

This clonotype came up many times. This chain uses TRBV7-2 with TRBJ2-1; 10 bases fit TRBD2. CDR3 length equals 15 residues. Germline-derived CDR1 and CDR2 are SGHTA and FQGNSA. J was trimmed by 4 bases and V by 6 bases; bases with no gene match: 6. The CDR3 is CASSPSGGAYNEQFF. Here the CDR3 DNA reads TGTGCCAGCAGTCCCAGCGGGGGGGCTTACAATGAGCAGTTCTTC.

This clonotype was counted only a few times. The CDR3 reads CASSQGTGVTYEQYF. The CDR3 bases are TGCGCCAGCAGCCAAGGGACCGGGGTCACCTACGAGCAGTACTTC. This rearrangement joins TRBV4-1 to TRBJ2-7, with a weak D call TRBD2 (5 bases). The V gene lost 1 base and the J gene lost 2 bases, with 12 bases spanning the gap. The CDR3 runs to 15 residues. The V gene's germline CDR1 is MGHRA and CDR2 YSYEKL.

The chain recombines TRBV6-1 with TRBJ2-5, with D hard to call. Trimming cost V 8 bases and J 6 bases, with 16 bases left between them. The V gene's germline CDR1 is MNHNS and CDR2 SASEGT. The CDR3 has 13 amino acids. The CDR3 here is CASGLPGWQTQYF. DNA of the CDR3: TGTGCCAGCGGTCTTCCCGGTTGGCAGACCCAGTACTTC.

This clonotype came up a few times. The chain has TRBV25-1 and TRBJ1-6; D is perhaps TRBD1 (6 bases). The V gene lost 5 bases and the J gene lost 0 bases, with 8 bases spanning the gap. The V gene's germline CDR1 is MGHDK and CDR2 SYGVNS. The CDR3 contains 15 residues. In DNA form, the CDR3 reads TGTGCCAGCAGTTTACAGGGCTCCTATAATTCACCCCTCCACTTT. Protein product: CASSLQGSYNSPLHF.

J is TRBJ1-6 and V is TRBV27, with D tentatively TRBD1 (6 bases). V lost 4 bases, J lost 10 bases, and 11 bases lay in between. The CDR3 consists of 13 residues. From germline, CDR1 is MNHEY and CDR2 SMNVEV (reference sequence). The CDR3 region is CASSSGGKSPLHF. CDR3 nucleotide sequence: TGTGCCAGCAGTTCTGGGGGCAAATCACCCCTCCACTTT.

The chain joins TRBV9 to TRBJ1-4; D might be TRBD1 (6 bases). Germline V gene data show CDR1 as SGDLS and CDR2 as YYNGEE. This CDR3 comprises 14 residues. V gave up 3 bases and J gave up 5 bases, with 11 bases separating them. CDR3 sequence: CASSGTGANEKLFF. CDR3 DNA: TGTGCCAGCAGCGGGACGGGGGCGAATGAAAAACTGTTTTTT.

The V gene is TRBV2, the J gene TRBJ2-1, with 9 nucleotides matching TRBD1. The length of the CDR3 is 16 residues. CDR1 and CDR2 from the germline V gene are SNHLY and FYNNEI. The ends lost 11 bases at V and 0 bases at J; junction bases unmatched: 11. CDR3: CALVSVTGGSYNEQFF. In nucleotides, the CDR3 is TGTGCCTTAGTGTCCGTGACAGGGGGCTCCTACAATGAGCAGTTCTTC.

Here the CDR3 DNA reads TGTGCCAGCAGCTTACCCCTCGGGAAGAACACTGAAGCTTTCTTT. This gives the protein CASSLPLGKNTEAFF. V is TRBV7-9 and J is TRBJ1-1; the D is unclear. Germline V lookup: CDR1 SEHNR, CDR2 FQNEAQ (reference sequence). V was trimmed by 2 bases and J by 1 base, leaving 11 bases between them. The CDR3 covers 15 residues.

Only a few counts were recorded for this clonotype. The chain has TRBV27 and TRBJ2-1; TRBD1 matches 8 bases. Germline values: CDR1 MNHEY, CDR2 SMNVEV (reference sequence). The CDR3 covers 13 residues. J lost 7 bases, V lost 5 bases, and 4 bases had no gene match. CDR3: CASSVTGANEQFF. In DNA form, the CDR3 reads TGTGCCAGCAGTGTGACAGGGGCAAATGAGCAGTTCTTC.

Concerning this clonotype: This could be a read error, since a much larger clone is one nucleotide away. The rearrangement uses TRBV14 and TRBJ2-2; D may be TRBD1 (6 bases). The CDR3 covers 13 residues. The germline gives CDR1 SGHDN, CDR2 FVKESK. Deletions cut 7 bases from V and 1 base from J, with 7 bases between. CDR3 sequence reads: CASKGQNTGELFF. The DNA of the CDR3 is TGTGCCAGCAAGGGACAGAACACCGGGGAGCTGTTTTTT.

DNA for the CDR3: TGTGCCACCCCTAATCCCCTTCTTTACGAGCAGTACGTC. Its protein product is CATPNPLLYEQYV. J is TRBJ2-7 and V is TRBV24-1; no clear D gene. The germline V and J ends were trimmed by 9 bases and 4 bases, with 15 bases remaining between them. In germline, CDR1 is KGHDR, CDR2 SFDVKD. The CDR3 sequence is 13 residues long.

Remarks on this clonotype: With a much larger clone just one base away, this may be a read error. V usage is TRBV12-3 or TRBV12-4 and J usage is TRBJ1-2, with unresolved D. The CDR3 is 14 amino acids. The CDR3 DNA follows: TGTACCAGCAGTCTATCTTTAGGGCCGGATGGCTACACCTTC. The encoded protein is CTSSLSLGPDGYTF.